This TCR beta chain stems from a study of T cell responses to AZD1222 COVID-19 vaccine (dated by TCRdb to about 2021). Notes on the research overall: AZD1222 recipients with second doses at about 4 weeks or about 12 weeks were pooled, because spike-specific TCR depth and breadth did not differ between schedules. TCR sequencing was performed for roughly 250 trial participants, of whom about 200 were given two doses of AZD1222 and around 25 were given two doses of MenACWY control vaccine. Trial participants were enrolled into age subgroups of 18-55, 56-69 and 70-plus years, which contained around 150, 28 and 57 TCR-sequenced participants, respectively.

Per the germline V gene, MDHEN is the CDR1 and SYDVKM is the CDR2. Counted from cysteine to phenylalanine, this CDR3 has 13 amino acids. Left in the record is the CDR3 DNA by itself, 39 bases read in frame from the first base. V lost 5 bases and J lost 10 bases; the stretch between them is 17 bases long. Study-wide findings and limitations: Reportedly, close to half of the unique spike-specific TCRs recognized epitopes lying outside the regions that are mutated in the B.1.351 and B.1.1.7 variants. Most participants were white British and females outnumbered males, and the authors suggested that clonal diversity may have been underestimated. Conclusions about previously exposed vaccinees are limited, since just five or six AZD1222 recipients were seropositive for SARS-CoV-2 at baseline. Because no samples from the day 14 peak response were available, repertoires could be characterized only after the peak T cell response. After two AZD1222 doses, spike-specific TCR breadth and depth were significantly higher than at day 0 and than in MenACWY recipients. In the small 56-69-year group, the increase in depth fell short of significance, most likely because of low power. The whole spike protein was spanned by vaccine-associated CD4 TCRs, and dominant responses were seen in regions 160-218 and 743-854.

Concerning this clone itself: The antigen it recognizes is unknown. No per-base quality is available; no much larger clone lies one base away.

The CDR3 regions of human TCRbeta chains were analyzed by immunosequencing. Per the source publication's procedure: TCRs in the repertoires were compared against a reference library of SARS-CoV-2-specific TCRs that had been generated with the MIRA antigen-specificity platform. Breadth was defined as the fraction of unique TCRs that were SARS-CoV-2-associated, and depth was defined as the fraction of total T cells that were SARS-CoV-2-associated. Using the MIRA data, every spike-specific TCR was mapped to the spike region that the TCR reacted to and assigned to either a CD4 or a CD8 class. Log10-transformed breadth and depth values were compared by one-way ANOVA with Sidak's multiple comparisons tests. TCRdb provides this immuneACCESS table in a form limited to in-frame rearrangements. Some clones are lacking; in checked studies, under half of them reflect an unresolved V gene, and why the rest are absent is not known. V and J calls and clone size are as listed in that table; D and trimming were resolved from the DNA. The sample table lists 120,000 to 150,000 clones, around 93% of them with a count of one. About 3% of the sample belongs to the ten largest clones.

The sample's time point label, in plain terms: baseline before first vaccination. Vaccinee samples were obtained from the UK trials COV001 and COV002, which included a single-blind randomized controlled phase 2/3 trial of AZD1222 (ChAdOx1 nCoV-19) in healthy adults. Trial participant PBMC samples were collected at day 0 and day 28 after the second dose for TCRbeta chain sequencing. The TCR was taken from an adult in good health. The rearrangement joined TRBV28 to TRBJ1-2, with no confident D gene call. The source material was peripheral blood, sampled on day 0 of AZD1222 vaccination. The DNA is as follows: TGTGCCAGCAGTCCACCCTTCCAGCGATACTACACCTTC. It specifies CASSPPFQRYYTF.